The T cell receptor beta chain under discussion was sequenced for a study of blood T cell repertoires in COVID-19. Across the study: Sample material is recorded as cDNA or gDNA derived from T cells, B-cell-depleted T cells, or PBMCs.

Data came from immunoSEQ multiplex PCR; TCRdb stores just in-frame clones and leaves some out. The sample shows about 100,000 clones, 84% of them seen only once. Germline lookup yields CDR1 LNHDA and CDR2 SQIVND (reference sequence). V lost 3 bases and J 5 bases, leaving 14 bases between the germline ends. CDR3 length: 15 amino acids. This clone was seen only once. The rearrangement links TRBV19 to TRBJ2-1; unclear D gene. Sequencing input: peripheral blood. This clonotype originated in a man aged 40-50 years with active or convalescent COVID-19. CDR3 loop: CASSMVTPGDNEQFF. CDR3 DNA sequence: TGTGCCAGTAGTATGGTAACCCCCGGAGACAATGAGCAGTTCTTC. The full variable domain, with the rest looked up from reference TRBV19 and TRBJ2-1, is DGGITQSPKYLFRKEGQNVTLSCEQNLNHDAMYWYRQDPGQGLRLIYYSQIVNDFQKGDIAEGYSVSREKKESFPLTVTSAQKNPTAFYLCASSMVTPGDNEQFFGPGTRLTVL.